This TCR beta chain comes out of a study of T cell changes during pregnancy in multiple sclerosis. Libraries were prepared by immunoSEQ multiplex PCR; TCRdb keeps only in-frame clonotypes and omits some of them. The profile covers approximately 88,000 clones, with 90% to 95% appearing a single time and more than 0.85% taken by the ten largest. CDR1 is SGDLS and CDR2 is YYNGEE in the germline V gene. This CDR3 comprises 15 residues. Trimming removed 1 base from V and 5 bases from J, with 15 bases in between. The clonotype was recovered from a female donor with multiple sclerosis, enrolled in a pregnancy study. Material: peripheral blood, obtained in the second trimester of pregnancy. The V and J genes are TRBV9 and TRBJ1-2; perhaps TRBD1 as D (6 bases). CDR3 DNA sequence: TGTGCCAGCAGCGTATTCCCGGGAACAGGGTATGGCTACACCTTC. It codes for CASSVFPGTGYGYTF.